The clone carrying this T cell receptor beta chain showed up many times. The data stem from a study of breast tumors, draining lymph nodes, adjacent tissues. This CDR3 comprises 16 residues. Unmatched junction bases numbered 13, after V lost 3 bases and J lost 9 bases. Germline V lookup: CDR1 SNHLY, CDR2 FYNNEI. Breast cancer patients provided tissue from their axillary draining lymph nodes. One entry per CDR3 protein results from TCRdb running MiXCR on the multiplex PCR reads. The repertoire includes 120,000 or so distinct CDR3 sequences, roughly 21% of them detected once, and around 3.5% sits in the top ten.

Sequencing was carried out using axillary lymph node tissue. This clonotype was sampled from a female donor with breast cancer. Some clones in this sample may be carry-over from other donors' samples. The J gene is TRBJ2-1, the V gene TRBV2, with 8 bases aligning to TRBD2. This chain's CDR3 is CASSDPLGRGAGEQFF. CDR3 bases: TGTGCCAGCAGTGATCCCCTCGGGCGGGGGGCTGGTGAGCAGTTCTTC.